Reported below is one TCR beta chain. Enrollment of patients from Seattle took place during active infection, with longitudinal follow-up. In the original processing: Using reference gene primer amplification, nucleated cell counts were estimated. Only in-frame clones appear in the TCRdb table, and some are missing; sequencing was by immunoSEQ multiplex PCR. V, J and clone size are taken as reported in that table, and D and trimming were inferred from the DNA itself. The data contain about 130,000 clones, around 89% of them singletons. The source of the sample is a study of blood T cell repertoires in COVID-19. Study at large: PBMCs, B-cell-depleted T cells, or T cells provided the cDNA or gDNA that made up the material.

The sample was peripheral blood. This receptor was obtained from a man aged 55 to 70 with COVID-19, enrolled during active disease.

The CDR3 nucleotides read TGCGCCAGCGCTTCCCGGACAGCTAATAATTCACCCCTCCACTTT. Translation: CASASRTANNSPLHF. The genes are TRBV5-1 and TRBJ1-6; D perhaps matches TRBD1 (6 bases). Between the trimmed V and J ends, which lost 7 bases and 5 bases, there was a span of 16 bases. CDR1 is SGHRS, CDR2 YFSETQ, per germline. The CDR3 is made up of 15 amino acids.